The TCR beta chain described here comes from a study of CD8+CD57+ T cells in acquired aplastic anemia. Background on the study: The average for DNA from sorted CD4+ and CD8+ cells was roughly 3 ug.

Sequenced patients had shown CD8+CD57+ cell expansion by flow cytometry. All participating patients were living with severe acquired aplastic anemia. General study findings and limits: Twenty-nine CD8+ CDR3 sequences were shared between patients and controls. CD8+ Simpson's diversity in patients was not significantly different from that in controls.

This CDR3 comprises 15 residues. Unmatched junction bases numbered 6, after V lost 1 base and J lost 5 bases. Profiles of TCR beta VDJ and CDR3 were generated from a genomic DNA template. TCRdb passed the reads through MiXCR, listing each CDR3 protein once. In the table there are about 220,000 distinct CDR3 sequences, around 45% of which are singletons. The table lists this clonotype with many counts. Its antigen is unidentified. The sample consisted of sorted CD4+, CD8+, or CD8+CD57+ T cells (not recorded which) from PBMCs. V is TRBV12-3 or TRBV12-4 and J is TRBJ2-5; 8 positions match TRBD2. The receptor was isolated from a human donor with aplastic anemia. CDR3 sequence: CASSLGAGEDETQYF. CDR3 in DNA: TGTGCCAGCAGTTTAGGAGCGGGAGAGGACGAGACCCAGTACTTC.